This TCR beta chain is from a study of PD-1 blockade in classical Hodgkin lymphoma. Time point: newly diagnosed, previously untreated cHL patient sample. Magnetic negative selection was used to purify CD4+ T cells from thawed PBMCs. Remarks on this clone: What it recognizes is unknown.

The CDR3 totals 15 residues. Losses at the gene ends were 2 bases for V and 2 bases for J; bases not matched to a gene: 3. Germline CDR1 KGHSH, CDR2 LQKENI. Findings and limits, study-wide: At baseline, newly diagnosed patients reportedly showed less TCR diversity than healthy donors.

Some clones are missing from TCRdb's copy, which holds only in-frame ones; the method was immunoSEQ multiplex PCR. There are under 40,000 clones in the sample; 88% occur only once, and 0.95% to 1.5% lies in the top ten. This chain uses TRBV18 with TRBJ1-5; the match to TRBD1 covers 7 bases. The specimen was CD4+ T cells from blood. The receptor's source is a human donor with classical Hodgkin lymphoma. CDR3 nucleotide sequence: TGTGCCAGCTCACCATCTCAGGGGGGCAATCAGCCCCAGCATTTT. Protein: CASSPSQGGNQPQHF.